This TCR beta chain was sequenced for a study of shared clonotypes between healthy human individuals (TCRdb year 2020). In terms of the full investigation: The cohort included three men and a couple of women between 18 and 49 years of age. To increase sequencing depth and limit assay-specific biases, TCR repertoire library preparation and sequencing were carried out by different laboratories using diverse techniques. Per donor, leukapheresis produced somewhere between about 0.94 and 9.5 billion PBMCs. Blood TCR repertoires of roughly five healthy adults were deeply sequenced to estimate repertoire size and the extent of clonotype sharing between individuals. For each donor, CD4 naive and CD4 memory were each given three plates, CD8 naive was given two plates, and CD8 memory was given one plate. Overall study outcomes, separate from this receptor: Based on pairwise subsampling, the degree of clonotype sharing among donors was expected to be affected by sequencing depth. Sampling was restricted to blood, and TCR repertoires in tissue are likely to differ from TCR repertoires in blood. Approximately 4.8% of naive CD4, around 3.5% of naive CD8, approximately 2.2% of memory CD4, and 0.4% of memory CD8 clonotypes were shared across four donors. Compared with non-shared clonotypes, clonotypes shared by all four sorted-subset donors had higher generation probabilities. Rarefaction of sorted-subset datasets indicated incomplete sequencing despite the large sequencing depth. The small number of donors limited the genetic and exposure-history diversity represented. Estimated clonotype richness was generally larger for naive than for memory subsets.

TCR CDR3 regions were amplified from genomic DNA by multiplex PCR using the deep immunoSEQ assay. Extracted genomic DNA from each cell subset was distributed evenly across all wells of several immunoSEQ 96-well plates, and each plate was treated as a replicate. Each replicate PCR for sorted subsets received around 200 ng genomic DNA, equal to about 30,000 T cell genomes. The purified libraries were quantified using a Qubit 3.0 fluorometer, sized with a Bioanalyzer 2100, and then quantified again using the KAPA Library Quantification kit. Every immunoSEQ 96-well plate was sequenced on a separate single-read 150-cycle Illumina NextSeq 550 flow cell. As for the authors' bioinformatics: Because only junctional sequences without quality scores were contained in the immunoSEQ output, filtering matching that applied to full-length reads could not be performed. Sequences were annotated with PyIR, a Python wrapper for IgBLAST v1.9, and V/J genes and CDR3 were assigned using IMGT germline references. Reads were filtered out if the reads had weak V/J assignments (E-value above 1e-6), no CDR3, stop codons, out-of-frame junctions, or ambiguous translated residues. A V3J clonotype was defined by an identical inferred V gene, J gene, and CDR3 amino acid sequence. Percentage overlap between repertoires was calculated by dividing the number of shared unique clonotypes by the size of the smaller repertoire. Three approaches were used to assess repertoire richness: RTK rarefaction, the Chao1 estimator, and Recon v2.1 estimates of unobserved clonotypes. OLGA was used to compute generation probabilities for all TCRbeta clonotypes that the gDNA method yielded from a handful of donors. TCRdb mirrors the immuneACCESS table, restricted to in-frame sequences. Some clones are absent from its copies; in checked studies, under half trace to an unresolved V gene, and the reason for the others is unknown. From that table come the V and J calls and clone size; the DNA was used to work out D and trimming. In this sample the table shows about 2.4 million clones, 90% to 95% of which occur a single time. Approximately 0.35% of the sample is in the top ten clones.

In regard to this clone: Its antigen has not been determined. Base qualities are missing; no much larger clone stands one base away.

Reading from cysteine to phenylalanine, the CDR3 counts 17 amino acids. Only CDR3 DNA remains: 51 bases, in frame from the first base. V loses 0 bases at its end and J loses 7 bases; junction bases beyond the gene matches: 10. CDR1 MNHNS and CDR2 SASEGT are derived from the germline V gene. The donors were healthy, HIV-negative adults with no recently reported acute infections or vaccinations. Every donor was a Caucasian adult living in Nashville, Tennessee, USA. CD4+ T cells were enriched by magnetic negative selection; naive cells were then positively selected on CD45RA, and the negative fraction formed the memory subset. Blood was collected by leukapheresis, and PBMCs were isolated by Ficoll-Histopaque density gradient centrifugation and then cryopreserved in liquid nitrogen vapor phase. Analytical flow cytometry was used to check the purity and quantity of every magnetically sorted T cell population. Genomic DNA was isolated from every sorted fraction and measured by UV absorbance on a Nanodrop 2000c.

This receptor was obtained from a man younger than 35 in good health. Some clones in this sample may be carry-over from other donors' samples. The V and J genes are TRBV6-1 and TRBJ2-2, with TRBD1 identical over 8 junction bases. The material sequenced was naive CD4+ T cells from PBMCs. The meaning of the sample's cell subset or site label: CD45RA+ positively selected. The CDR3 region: CASSEAVYAQGDGELFF. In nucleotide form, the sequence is TGTGCCAGCAGTGAAGCGGTCTATGCACAGGGGGACGGGGAGCTGTTTTTT.